Sequencing of this T cell receptor beta chain was carried out in a study of blood T cell repertoires in COVID-19. Study information: There were acute and convalescent COVID-19 samples, and they came from the United States, Italy and Spain. Sources were T cells, B-cell-depleted T cells, or PBMCs; the material itself was cDNA or gDNA.

Authors' methods: From reference gene primer amplification, estimates of nucleated cell counts were derived. TCRdb's table, derived via immunoSEQ multiplex PCR, lists solely in-frame clones and lacks some. The DNA gave D and trimming, while V, J and clone size come from that table. This sample has more than 65,000 clones, with about 90% found just once. This CDR3 has 13 residues. Trimming removed 3 bases from V and 2 bases from J, with 8 bases in between. As regards this clone: This sample includes further DNA sequences coding for the same CDR3.

The sample was peripheral blood. This clonotype was sampled from a human donor in a cohort sampled during active COVID-19. The gene calls are TRBV12-3 or TRBV12-4 and TRBJ2-7; D is perhaps TRBD2 (5 bases). The CDR3 bases are TGTGCCAGCAGTTTCGGGGTTACCTACGAGCAGTACTTC. It encodes CASSFGVTYEQYF.